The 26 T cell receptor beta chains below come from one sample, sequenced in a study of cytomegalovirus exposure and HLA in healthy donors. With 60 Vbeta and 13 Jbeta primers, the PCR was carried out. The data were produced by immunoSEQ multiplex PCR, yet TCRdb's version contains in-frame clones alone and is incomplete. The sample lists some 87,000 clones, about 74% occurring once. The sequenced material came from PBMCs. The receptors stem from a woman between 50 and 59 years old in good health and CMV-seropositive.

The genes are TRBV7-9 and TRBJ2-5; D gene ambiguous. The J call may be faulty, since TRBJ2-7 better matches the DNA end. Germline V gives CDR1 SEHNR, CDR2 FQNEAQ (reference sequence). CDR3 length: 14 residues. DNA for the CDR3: TGTGCCAGCAGCTCCCGTGTGGGCTCCTACGAGCAGTACTTC. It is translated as CASSSRVGSYEQYF.

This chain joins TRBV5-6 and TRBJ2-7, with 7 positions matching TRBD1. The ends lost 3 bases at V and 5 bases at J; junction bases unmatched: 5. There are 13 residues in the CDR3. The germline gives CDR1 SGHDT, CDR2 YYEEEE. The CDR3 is CASSSTGFNEQYF. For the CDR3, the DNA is TGTGCCAGCAGCTCGACAGGGTTCAACGAGCAGTACTTC.

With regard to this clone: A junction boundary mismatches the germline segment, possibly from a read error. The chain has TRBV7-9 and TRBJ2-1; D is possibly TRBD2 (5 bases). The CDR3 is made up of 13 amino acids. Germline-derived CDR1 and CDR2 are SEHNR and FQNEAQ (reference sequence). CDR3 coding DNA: TGTGCCAGCAGCTTTATAGATCGGGATGAGCAGCTCTTC. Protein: CASSFIDRDEQLF.

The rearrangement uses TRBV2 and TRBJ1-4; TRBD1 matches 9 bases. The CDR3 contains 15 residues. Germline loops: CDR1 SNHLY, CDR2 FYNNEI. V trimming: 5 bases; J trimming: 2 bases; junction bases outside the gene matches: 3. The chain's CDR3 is CASSKQGATNEKLFF. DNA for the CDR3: TGTGCCAGCAGTAAACAGGGGGCTACTAATGAAAAACTGTTTTTT.

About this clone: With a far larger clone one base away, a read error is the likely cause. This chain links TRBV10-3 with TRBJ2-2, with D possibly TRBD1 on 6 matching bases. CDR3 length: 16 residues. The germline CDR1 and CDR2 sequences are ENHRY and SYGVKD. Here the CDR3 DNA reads TGTGCCATCAGTGAGGGCGGACAGCCGAACACCGAGGAGCTGTTTTTT. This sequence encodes CAISEGGQPNTEELFF.

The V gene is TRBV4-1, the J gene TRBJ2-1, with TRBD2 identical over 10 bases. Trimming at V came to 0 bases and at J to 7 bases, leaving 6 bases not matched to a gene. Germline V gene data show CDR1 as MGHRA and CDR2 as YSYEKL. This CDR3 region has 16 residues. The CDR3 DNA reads TGCGCCAGCAGCCAAGAAGGGCTAGCGGGAGCAAATGAGCAGTTCTTC. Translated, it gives CASSQEGLAGANEQFF.

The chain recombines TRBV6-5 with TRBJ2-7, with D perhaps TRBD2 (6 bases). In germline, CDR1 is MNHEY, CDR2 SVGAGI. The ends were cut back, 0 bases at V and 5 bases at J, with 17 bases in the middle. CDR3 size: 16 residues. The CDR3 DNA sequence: TGTGCCAGCAGTTACTCGGGTCGGACCCGGAGGGACGAGCAGTACTTC. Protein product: CASSYSGRTRRDEQYF.

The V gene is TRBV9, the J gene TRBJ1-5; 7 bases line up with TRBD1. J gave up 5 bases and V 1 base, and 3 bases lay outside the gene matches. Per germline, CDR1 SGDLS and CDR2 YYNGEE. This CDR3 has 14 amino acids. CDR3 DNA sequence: TGTGCCAGCAGCGTATCAGGGGGGCATCAGCCCCAGCATTTT. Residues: CASSVSGGHQPQHF.

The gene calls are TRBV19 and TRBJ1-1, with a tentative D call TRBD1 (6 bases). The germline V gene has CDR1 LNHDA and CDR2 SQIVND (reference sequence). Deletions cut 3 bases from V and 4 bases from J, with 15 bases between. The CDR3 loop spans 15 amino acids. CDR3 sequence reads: CASSIIGGQGTEAFF. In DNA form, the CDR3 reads TGTGCCAGTAGTATCATCGGGGGGCAAGGCACTGAAGCTTTCTTT.

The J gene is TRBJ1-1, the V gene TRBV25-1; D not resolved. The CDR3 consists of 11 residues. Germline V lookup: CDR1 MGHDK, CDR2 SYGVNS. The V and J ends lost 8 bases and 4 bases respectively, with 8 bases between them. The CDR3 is CASGYTTEAFF. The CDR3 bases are TGTGCCAGCGGTTACACCACTGAAGCTTTCTTT.

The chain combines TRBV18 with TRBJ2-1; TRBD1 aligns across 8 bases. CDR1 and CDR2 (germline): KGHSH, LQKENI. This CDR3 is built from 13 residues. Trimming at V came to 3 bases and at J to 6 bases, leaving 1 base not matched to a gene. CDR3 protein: CASSPTGVNEQFF. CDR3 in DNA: TGTGCCAGCTCACCGACAGGGGTCAATGAGCAGTTCTTC.

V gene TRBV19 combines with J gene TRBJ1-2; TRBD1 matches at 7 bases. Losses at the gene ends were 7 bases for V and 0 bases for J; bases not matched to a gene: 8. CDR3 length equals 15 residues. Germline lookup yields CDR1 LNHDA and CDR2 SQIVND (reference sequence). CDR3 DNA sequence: TGTGCCAGTACGGCGGGACAGTACCCTAACTATGGCTACACCTTC. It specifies CASTAGQYPNYGYTF.

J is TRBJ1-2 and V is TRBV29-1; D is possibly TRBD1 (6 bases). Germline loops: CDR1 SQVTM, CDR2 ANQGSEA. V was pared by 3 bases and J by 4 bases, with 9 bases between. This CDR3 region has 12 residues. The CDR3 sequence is CSVERGIYGYTF. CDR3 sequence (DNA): TGCAGCGTTGAGAGGGGGATCTATGGCTACACCTTC. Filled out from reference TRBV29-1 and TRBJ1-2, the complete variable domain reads SAVISQKPSRDICQRGTSLTIQCQVDSQVTMMFWYRQQPGQSLTLIATANQGSEATYESGFVIDKFPISRPNLTFSTLTVSNMSPEDSSIYLCSVERGIYGYTFGSGTRLTVV.

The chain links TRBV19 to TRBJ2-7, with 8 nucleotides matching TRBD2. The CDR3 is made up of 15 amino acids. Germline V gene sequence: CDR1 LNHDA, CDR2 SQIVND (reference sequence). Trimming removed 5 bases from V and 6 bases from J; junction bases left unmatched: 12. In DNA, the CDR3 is TGTGCCAGTAGTCCTCAAGCGGGGGTCGTGTCCGAGCAGTACTTC. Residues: CASSPQAGVVSEQYF.

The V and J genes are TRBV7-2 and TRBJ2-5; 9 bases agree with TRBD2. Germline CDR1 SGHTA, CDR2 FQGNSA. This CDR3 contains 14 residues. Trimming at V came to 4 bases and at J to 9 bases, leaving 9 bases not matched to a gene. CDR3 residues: CASSSGGRAEAQYF. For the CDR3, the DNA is TGTGCCAGCAGCTCAGGCGGGAGGGCCGAAGCCCAGTACTTC.

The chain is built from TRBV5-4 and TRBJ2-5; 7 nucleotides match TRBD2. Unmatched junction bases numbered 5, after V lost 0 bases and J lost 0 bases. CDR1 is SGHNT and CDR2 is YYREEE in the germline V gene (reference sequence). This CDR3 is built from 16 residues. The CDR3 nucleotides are TGTGCCAGCAGCTTGGTCGGGAGGCCTAACCAAGAGACCCAGTACTTC. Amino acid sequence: CASSLVGRPNQETQYF.

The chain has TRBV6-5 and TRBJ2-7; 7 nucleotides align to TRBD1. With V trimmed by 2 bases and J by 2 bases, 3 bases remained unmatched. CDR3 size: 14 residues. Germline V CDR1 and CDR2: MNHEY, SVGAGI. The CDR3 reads CASSYDRVTYEQYF. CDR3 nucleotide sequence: TGTGCCAGCAGTTACGACAGGGTGACCTACGAGCAGTACTTC.

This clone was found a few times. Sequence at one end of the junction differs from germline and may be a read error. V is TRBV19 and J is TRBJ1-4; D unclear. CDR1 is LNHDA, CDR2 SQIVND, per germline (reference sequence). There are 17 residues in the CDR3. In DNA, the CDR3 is TGTACCAGTAGTAAGCCCGCCAGTACGGGTGGAAATGAAAAACTGTTTTTT. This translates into CTSSKPASTGGNEKLFF.

For the CDR3, the DNA is TGTGCCAGCAGCGACAGGGGGGACAGGGTTACCTACGAGCAGTACTTC. Translation gives CASSDRGDRVTYEQYF. V gene TRBV13 combines with J gene TRBJ2-7; 9 bases agree with TRBD1. CDR1 is PRHDT and CDR2 is FYEKMQ in the germline V gene (reference sequence). Trimming at V came to 5 bases and at J to 2 bases, leaving 10 bases not matched to a gene. CDR3 length equals 16 residues.

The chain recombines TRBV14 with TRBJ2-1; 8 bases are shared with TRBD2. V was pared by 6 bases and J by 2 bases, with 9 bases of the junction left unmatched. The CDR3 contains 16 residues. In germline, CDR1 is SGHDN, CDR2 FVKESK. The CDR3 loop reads CASSTKGLEAYNEQFF. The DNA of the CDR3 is TGTGCCAGCAGTACGAAGGGACTAGAAGCCTACAATGAGCAGTTCTTC.

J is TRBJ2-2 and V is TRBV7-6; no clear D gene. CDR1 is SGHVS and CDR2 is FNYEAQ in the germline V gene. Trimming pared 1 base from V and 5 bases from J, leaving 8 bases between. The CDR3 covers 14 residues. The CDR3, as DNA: TGTGCCAGCAGCTTAGATGGTCTAACCGGGGAGCTGTTTTTT. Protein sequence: CASSLDGLTGELFF.

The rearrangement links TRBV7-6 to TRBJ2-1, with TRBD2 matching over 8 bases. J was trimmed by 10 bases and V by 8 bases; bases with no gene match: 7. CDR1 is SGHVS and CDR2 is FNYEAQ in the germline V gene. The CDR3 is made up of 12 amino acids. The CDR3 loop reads CASGVAGREQFF. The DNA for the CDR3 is TGTGCCAGCGGGGTAGCGGGACGCGAGCAGTTCTTC.

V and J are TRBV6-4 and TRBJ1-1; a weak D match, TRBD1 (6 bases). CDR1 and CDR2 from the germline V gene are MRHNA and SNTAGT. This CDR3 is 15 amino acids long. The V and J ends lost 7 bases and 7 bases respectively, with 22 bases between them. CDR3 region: CASTPVPDSRIEAFF. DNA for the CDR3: TGTGCCAGCACACCCGTCCCGGACAGCCGCATTGAAGCTTTCTTT.

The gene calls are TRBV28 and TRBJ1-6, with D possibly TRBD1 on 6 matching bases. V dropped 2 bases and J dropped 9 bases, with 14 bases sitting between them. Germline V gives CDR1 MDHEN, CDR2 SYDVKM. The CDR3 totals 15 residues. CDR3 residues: CASSLANRVVSPLHF. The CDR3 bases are TGTGCCAGCAGTTTAGCCAACAGGGTAGTTTCACCCCTCCACTTT.

The CDR3 protein is CSVEGSSGSNPVDTQYF. CDR3 nucleotides: TGCAGCGTTGAAGGATCTAGCGGGAGCAACCCGGTAGATACGCAGTATTTT. The rearrangement joins TRBV29-1 to TRBJ2-3; 10 bases are shared with TRBD2. The CDR3 spans 17 residues. Germline CDR1 and CDR2: SQVTM and ANQGSEA. With V trimmed by 1 base and J by 5 bases, 12 bases remained unmatched.

CDR3 in amino acids: CATSRDDRAGGADTQYF. CDR3 coding DNA: TGTGCCACCAGCAGAGATGATAGGGCGGGAGGGGCAGATACGCAGTATTTT. This sequence joins TRBV15 and TRBJ2-3, with 9 bases lining up with TRBD2. The CDR3 has 17 residues. Germline CDR1 is LNHNV and CDR2 is YYDKDF (reference sequence). Trimming took 0 bases from V and 4 from J; bases not matched to a gene: 8.